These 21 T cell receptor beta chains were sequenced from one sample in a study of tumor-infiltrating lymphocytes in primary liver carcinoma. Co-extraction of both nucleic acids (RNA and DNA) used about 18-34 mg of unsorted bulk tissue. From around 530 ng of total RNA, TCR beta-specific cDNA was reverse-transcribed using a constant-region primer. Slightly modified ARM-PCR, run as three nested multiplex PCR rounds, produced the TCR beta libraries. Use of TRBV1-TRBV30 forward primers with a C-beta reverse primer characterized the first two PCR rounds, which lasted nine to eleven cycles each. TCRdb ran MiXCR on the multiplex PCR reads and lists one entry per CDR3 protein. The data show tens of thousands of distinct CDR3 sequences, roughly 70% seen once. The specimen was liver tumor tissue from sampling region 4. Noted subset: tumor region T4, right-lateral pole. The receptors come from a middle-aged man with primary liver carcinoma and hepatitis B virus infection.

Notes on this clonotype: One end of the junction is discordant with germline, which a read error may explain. CDR3 protein: CASSIQWGPLAGKLFF. The CDR3 coding sequence is TGTGCCAGCAGTATACAGTGGGGCCCCCTCGCCGGGAAGCTGTTTTTT. This chain uses TRBV6-2 or TRBV6-3 with TRBJ2-2, with D perhaps TRBD1 or TRBD2 (5 bases each). This CDR3 is 16 amino acids long. Germline-derived CDR1 and CDR2 are MNHEY and SVGEGT.

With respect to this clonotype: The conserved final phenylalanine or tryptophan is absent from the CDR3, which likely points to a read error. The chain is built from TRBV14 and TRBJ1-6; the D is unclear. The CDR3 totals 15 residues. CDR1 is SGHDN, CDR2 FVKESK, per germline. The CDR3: CASGQETLATSPLHL. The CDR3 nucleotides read TGTGCCAGCGGCCAAGAGACACTCGCTACTTCACCCCTCCACCTT.

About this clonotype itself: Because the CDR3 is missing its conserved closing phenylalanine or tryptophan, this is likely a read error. CDR3: CASNSNKNSYEQYL. The CDR3 nucleotides are TGTGCTAGCAACTCTAACAAGAACTCCTACGAGCAGTACTTA. The chain recombines TRBV11-2 with TRBJ2-7; D remains unclear. CDR1 and CDR2 (germline): SGHAT, FQNNGV. The CDR3 is 14 residues long.

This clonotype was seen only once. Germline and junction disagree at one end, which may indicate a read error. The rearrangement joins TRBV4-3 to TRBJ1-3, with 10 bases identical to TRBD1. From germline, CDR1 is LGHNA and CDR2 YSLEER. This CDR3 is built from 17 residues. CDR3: CASNQAPGQGVGNTIYF. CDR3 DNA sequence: TGCGCCAGCAACCAAGCACCAGGACAGGGGGTTGGAAACACCATATATTTT.

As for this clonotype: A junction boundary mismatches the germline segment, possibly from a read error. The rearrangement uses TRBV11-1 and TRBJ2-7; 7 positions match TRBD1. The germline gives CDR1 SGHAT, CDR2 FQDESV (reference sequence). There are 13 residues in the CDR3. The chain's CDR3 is CVSRGKRSYEEYF. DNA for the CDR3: TGTGTAAGCAGGGGGAAGCGATCCTACGAGGAGTACTTC.

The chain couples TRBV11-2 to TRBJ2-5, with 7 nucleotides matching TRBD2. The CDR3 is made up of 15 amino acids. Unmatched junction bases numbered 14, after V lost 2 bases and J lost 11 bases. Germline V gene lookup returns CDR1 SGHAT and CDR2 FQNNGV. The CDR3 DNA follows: TGTGCCAGCAGCTTACCCGTGCAGGGAGGGGAGGCGCAGTACTTC. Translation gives CASSLPVQGGEAQYF. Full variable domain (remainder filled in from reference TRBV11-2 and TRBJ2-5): EAGVAQSPRYKIIEKRQSVAFWCNPISGHATLYWYQQILGQGPKLLIQFQNNGVVDDSQLPKDRFSAERLKGVDSTLKIQPAKLEDSAVYLCASSLPVQGGEAQYFGPGTRLLVL.

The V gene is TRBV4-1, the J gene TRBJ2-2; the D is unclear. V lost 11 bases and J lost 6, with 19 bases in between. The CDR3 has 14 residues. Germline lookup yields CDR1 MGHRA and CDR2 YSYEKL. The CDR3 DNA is TGCGCCGGTAGCCAGCTTACCCTCTCCGGGGAGCTGTTTTTT. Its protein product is CAGSQLTLSGELFF.

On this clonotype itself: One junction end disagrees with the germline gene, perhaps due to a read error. CDR3 DNA: TGTGACAGCAGCTTGGTCCATAACAATGGCTACACTTTC. It is translated as CDSSLVHNNGYTF. The genes are TRBV11-1 and TRBJ1-2; no clear D gene. Germline assignment: CDR1 SGHAT and CDR2 FQDESV (reference sequence). This CDR3 is built from 13 residues.

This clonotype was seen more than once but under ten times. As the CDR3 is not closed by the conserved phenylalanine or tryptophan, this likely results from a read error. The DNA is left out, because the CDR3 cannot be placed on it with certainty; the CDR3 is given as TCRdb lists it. Here the CDR3 reads CASSYEVPYEQYS. V is TRBV6-2 or TRBV6-3 and J is TRBJ2-7. A total of 13 residues make up the CDR3, ends included. Germline-derived CDR1 and CDR2 are MNHEY and SVGEGT.

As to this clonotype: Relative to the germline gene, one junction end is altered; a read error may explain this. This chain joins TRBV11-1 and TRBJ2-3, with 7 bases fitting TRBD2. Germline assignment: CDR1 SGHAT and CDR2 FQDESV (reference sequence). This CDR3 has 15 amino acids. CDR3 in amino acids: CTSSPRRGLTDTQYF. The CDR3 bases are TGTACCAGCAGCCCGAGACGGGGACTAACGGATACGCAGTATTTT.

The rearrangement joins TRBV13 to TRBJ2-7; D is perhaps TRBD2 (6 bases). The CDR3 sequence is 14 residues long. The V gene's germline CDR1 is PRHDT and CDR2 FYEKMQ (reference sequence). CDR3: CTSSSYTYSGEQYF. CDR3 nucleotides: TGTACTAGCAGCTCCTATACTTATTCGGGCGAGCAGTACTTC. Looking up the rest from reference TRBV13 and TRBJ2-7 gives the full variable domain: AAGVIQSPRHLIKEKRETATLKCYPIPRHDTVYWYQQGPGQDPQFLISFYEKMQSDKGSIPDRFSAQQFSDYHSELNMSSLELGDSALYFCTSSSYTYSGEQYFGPGTRLTVT.

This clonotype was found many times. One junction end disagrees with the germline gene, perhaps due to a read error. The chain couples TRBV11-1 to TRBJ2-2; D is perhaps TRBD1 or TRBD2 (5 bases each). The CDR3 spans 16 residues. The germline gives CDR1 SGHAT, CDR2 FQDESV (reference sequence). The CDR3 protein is CASGFILGRNTGELFF. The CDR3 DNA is TGTGCCAGCGGCTTCATTTTGGGACGGAATACCGGGGAGCTGTTTTTT.

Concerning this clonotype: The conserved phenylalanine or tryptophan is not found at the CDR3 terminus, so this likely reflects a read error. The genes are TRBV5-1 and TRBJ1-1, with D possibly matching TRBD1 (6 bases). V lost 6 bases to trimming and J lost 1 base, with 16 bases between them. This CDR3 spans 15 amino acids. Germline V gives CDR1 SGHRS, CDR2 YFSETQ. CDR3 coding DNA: TGCGCCAGCAACTCCAGGGGACGTCAGAACACTGAAGCTTTCGTT. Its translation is CASNSRGRQNTEAFV.

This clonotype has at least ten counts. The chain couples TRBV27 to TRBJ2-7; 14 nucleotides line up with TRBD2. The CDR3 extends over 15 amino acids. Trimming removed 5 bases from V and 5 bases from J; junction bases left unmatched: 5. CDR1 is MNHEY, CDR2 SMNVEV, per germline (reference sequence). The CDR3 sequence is CASSRLAGGSHEQYF. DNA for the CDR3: TGTGCCAGCAGTCGACTAGCGGGAGGGTCCCACGAGCAGTACTTC.

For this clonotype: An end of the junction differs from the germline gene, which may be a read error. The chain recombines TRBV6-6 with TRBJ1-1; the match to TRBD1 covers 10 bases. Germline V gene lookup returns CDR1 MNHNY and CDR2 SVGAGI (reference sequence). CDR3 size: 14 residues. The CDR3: CAISGTGVRTGTFF. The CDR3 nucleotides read TGTGCCATCAGTGGGACAGGGGTAAGGACTGGAACTTTCTTT.

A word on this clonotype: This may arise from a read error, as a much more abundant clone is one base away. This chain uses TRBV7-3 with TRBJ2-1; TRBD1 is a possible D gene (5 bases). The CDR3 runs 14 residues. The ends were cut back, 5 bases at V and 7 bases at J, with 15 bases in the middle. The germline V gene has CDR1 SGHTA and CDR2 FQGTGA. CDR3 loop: CASSPSRGLNEQFF. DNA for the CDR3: TGTGCCAGCAGCCCATCAAGGGGCCTGAATGAGCAGTTCTTC.

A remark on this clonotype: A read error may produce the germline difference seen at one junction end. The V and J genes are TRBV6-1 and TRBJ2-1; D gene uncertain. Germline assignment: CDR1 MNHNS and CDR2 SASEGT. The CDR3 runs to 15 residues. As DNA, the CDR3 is TGTGCCAACAGTTCATGGGCCAAGATGGGCAATGAGCAGTTCTTC. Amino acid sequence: CANSSWAKMGNEQFF.

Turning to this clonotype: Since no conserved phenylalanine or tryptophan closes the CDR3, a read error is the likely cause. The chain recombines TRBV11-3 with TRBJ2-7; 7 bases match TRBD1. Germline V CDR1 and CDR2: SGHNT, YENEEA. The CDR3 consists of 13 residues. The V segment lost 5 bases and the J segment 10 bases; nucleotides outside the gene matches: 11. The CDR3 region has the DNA TGTGCCAGCAGCGTGGGACAGTCCTACAATCAGTACTGC. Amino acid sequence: CASSVGQSYNQYC.

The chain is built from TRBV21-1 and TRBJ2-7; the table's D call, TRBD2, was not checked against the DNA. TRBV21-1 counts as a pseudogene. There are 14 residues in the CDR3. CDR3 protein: CFRTGLAGSYEQYF. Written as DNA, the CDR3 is TGTTTCAGAACGGGACTAGCGGGATCCTACGAGCAGTACTTC.

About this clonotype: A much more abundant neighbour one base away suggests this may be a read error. This CDR3 reads CGVLTNSHVQYF. The CDR3 coding sequence is TGCGGCGTCCTTACTAATTCCCACGTGCAGTACTTC. The genes are TRBV29-1 and TRBJ2-7, with D unclear. Germline values: CDR1 SQVTM, CDR2 ANQGSEA. The CDR3 contains 12 residues.

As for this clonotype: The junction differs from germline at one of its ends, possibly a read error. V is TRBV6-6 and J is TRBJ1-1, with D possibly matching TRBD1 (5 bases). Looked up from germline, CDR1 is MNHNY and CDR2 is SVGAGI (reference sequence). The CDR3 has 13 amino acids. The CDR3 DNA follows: TGTGCCAGCAGCATATGGGGGACTACTGAAGCTTTCTTC. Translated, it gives CASSIWGTTEAFF.